The table lists the clone carrying this TCR beta chain with many counts. The source of the sample is a study of T cells after yellow fever vaccination. Study-wide background: Researchers used CD3, CD45RA, CCR7 and CD95 to sort out EM, EMRA, CM and Tscm memory subsets. Notes on the study in general: Relatively few clonotypes were ones that appeared in both CD4 and CD8 compartments. Clones from primary vaccination mostly reappeared after the booster (over 95% CD4, just over 85% CD8).

The length of the CDR3 is 15 residues. Looked up from germline, CDR1 is SGHNT and CDR2 is YYREEE (reference sequence). V was shortened by 3 bases and J by 0 bases, with 12 bases between the two germline ends. The study made its TCR cDNA through 5'RACE template switching. That step introduced a universal primer site along with UMIs. MiXCR was run by TCRdb on the 5' RACE reads, yielding one entry per CDR3 protein. The table shows tens of thousands of distinct CDR3 sequences, with over 9.5% occurring only once. This TCR was recovered from a man between 18 and 29 years old who received the YFV17D yellow fever vaccine. The chain couples TRBV5-4 to TRBJ2-5, with no clear D. This specimen was PBMCs, either bulk or a sorted T-cell subset (CD4+, CD8+, memory, or dextramer-sorted; not recorded which), taken less than 16 days after the first yellow fever vaccination. CDR3 bases: TGTGCCAGCAGCTCCCGAAAGGGAAACCAAGAGACCCAGTACTTC. This sequence encodes CASSSRKGNQETQYF. Filled out from reference TRBV5-4 and TRBJ2-5, the complete variable domain reads ETGVTQSPTHLIKTRGQQVTLRCSSQSGHNTVSWYQQALGQGPQFIFQYYREEENGRGNFPPRFSGLQFPNYSSELNVNALELDDSALYLCASSSRKGNQETQYFGPGTRLLVL.